This T cell receptor beta chain was recovered during a study of CD8 T cells in ankylosing spondylitis. Trimming took 1 base from V and 5 from J, leaving 3 bases between them. This CDR3 has 12 residues. Germline-derived CDR1 and CDR2 are LGHNA and YNFKEQ. Generation of TCR beta libraries employed quantitative 5'-RACE incorporating molecular barcodes. Each CDR3 protein is one row after TCRdb ran MiXCR on the 5' RACE reads. Among roughly 230,000 distinct CDR3 sequences listed, 15% to 20% were seen once. Study results and caveats: Disease-linked clones bore a CD8+ phenotype, appearing relatively rarely in peripheral blood. Several of the motif variants were reported before in synovial fluid and blood from reactive arthritis. Reported data indicate significant enrichment of disease-linked clones within matched ankylosing spondylitis synovial fluid.

A few counts support this clonotype. What it binds is not known. The sequenced sample consisted of blood, either unsorted or a sorted T cell fraction (not recorded which). This TCR derives from a male donor with ankylosing spondylitis or in good health (not recorded which). The chain carries TRBV4-2 and TRBJ2-1; D gene uncertain. The CDR3 protein is CASSQANNEQFF. The CDR3 DNA sequence: TGTGCCAGCAGCCAAGCTAACAATGAGCAGTTCTTC.